This TCR beta chain was recorded in a study of cytomegalovirus exposure and HLA in healthy donors. Healthy bone marrow donors made up the donors. Whole-study results and caveats: Among donors in an Asian-associated ancestry cluster, a later analysis reportedly found fewer N-insertions than the roughly 670-donor mean. In an earlier analysis, about 87% or about 30%: the productive usage of most TCR beta V segments. Accurate HLA-A and HLA-B prediction from TCR beta sequences was reported for most subjects.

In the PCR, 60 Vbeta and 13 Jbeta primers were used. Assay used: immunoSEQ multiplex PCR; TCRdb lists only in-frame clones, some missing. The sample comprises roughly 140,000 clones, around 80% of which are singletons, and nearly 7% rests with the top ten. Turning to this clone: The antigen remains unidentified.

This sequence originates from a middle-aged man in good health and CMV-seropositive. Sequencing input: PBMCs.

The CDR3 is CASSLAGTNEKLFF. In nucleotides, the CDR3 is TGTGCCAGCAGCTTGGCGGGAACTAATGAAAAACTGTTTTTT. The gene calls are TRBV5-6 and TRBJ1-4; no definite D call. This CDR3 is built from 14 residues. Germline V CDR1 and CDR2: SGHDT, YYEEEE. V shed 0 bases and J shed 1 base, with 4 bases lying between them.